Listed below are T cell receptor beta chains from one sample, sequenced in a study of blood T cell repertoires in COVID-19. The protocol was immunoSEQ multiplex PCR, while the TCRdb copy is restricted to in-frame clones and leaves out a portion. The sample holds about 270,000 clones, more than 70% seen once. The sample comprised peripheral blood. The receptor source for this set is a woman aged 18-29 years with acute or convalescent COVID-19. The CDR3 runs from the conserved cysteine through the conserved F or W. Fields, in order: clone size, V gene, D gene, J gene, CDR3 protein, CDR3 DNA. D genes are given only for firm matches. The listing skips clone size in some rows; elsewhere it reads once, few, many or a size class.

few	TRBV10-3	TRBD1	TRBJ1-2	CAISESGQGAENGYTF	TGTGCCATCAGTGAGTCAGGACAGGGGGCGGAAAATGGCTACACCTTC
.	TRBV7-3	.	TRBJ1-3	CASSQDAGSGNTIYF	TGTGCCAGCAGCCAGGATGCGGGGTCTGGAAACACCATATATTTT
.	TRBV9	.	TRBJ1-3	CASSVAGTGNTIYF	TGTGCCAGCAGCGTAGCGGGAACTGGAAACACCATATATTTT
.	TRBV4-1	TRBD1	TRBJ1-2	CASSQGQGAQPNYGYTF	TGCGCCAGCAGCCAAGGACAGGGGGCCCAACCTAACTATGGCTACACCTTC
.	TRBV6-5	.	TRBJ1-6	CASSYNGVSPLHF	TGTGCCAGCAGTTACAACGGGGTTTCACCCCTCCACTTT
once	TRBV7-5	.	TRBJ2-2	CARSFTELTRRRGELFF	TGTGCCAGAAGCTTTACCGAACTGACACGACGGCGCGGGGAGCTGTTTTTT
.	TRBV5-1	TRBD1	TRBJ2-7	CASSSLPGTEDSYEQYF	TGCGCCAGCAGCTCGTTACCCGGGACAGAGGATTCCTACGAGCAGTACTTC
.	TRBV9	.	TRBJ1-2	CASSVGQGANYGYTF	TGTGCCAGCAGCGTAGGGCAGGGCGCTAACTATGGCTACACCTTC
.	TRBV5-8	TRBD2	TRBJ2-3	CASTAGLAVPDTQYF	TGTGCCAGCACCGCGGGACTAGCGGTCCCAGATACGCAGTATTTT
.	TRBV9	.	TRBJ1-2	CASSGRQDGTNYGYTF	TGTGCCAGCAGCGGCCGCCAGGATGGAACTAACTATGGCTACACCTTC
.	TRBV6-5	.	TRBJ1-6	CASSLETQGGSPLHF	TGTGCCAGCAGTTTAGAGACGCAGGGTGGTTCACCCCTCCACTTT
.	TRBV24-1	.	TRBJ2-1	CATSGNPGRGSYNEQFF	TGTGCCACCAGTGGGAATCCGGGACGGGGGTCCTACAATGAGCAGTTCTTC